Listed below are T cell receptor beta chains from one sample, sequenced in a study of PD-1 blockade in classical Hodgkin lymphoma. The repertoire was sequenced with immunoSEQ multiplex PCR; TCRdb's copy has only in-frame clones and lacks some. The data contain about 39,000 clones, about 88% of them singletons. This specimen was peripheral blood mononuclear cells (PBMCs), taken at baseline. Every receptor here comes from a human donor with classical Hodgkin lymphoma. The CDR3 runs from the conserved cysteine through the conserved F or W. D genes are given only for firm matches. Rows may omit the clone size; those that give it use once, few, many or a size class.

TRBV27	.	.	TRBJ2-7	TGTGCCAGCAGTTTATACCCATCCTACGAGCAGTACTTC	CASSLYPSYEQYF
TRBV19	.	.	TRBJ2-7	TGTGCCAGTAGTATAAGGGGAGGCTACGAGCAGTACTTC	CASSIRGGYEQYF
TRBV14	.	TRBD1	TRBJ2-5	TGTGCCAGCAGCCCGTGGGGACAGGGAGAAGAGACCCAGTACTTC	CASSPWGQGEETQYF
TRBV27	.	TRBD2	TRBJ2-7	TGTGCCAGCAGTCCATGGACTAGCTACGAGCAGTACTTC	CASSPWTSYEQYF
TRBV6-6	.	.	TRBJ1-6	TGTGCCAGCAGTCCCCAGAGGACCTATAATTCACCCCTCCACTTT	CASSPQRTYNSPLHF
TRBV2	.	.	TRBJ2-1	TGTGCCAGCATCCCACTGGGAAGCTCCTACAATGAGCAGTTCTTC	CASIPLGSSYNEQFF
TRBV11-2	.	.	TRBJ2-2	TGTGCCAGCAGCATGGACAGTTTGAACACCGGGGAGCTGTTTTTT	CASSMDSLNTGELFF
TRBV19	.	.	TRBJ1-1	TGTGCCAGTAGAACGGACGGCACGGGAGCTTTCTTT	CASRTDGTGAFF
TRBV4-3	.	.	TRBJ1-2	TGCGCCAGCAGCCCCCAATACGGGGTCTGGAGAGATGGCTACACCTTC	CASSPQYGVWRDGYTF
TRBV5-4	.	TRBD1	TRBJ2-1	TGTGCCAGCAGCCACGACAGGGCGGGTACCTACAATGAGCAGTTCTTC	CASSHDRAGTYNEQFF
TRBV6-5	once	.	TRBJ1-1	TGTGCCAGCACCCCCAGCAGGGGAAACACTGAAGCTTTCTTT	CASTPSRGNTEAFF
TRBV6-6	.	.	TRBJ2-7	TGTGCCAGCAGTTACTCGTTCGGTACCTCCTACGAGCAGTACTTC	CASSYSFGTSYEQYF
TRBV5-1	.	.	TRBJ1-1	TGCGCCAGCAGCTTGGCGGGTAGGGGTTCTTTCTTT	CASSLAGRGSFF
TRBV7-3	.	TRBD2	TRBJ2-1	TGTGCCAGCAGCGGGGACTATGCCTCCTACAATGAGCAGTTCTTC	CASSGDYASYNEQFF
TRBV28	.	.	TRBJ2-7	TGTGCCAGCAGTTTGGGACCGTCAAGGTTCTACGAGCAGTACTTC	CASSLGPSRFYEQYF
TRBV29-1	few	.	TRBJ2-7	TGCAGCGCTCTCCTTAGTGGGAGCTACGAGCAGTACTTC	CSALLSGSYEQYF
TRBV6-6	.	TRBD1	TRBJ2-7	TGTGCCAGCAAACAGGGGACCATCTACGAGCAGTACTTC	CASKQGTIYEQYF
TRBV28	.	.	TRBJ1-4	TGTGCCAGCAGCAGGGAGTATGAAAAACTGTTTTTT	CASSREYEKLFF
TRBV6-6	once	TRBD2	TRBJ2-2	TGTGCCGGAGGACTAGCTTCCGGGGAGCTGTTTTTT	CAGGLASGELFF
TRBV5-1	once	.	TRBJ1-3	TGCGCCAGCAGCTTGCAGACTCACTCTGGAAACACCATATATTTT	CASSLQTHSGNTIYF
TRBV7-2	.	TRBD2	TRBJ2-5	TGTGCCAGCTCCCCCATAGCGGGGGGTGAGACCCAGTACTTC	CASSPIAGGETQYF
TRBV5-1	once	TRBD1	TRBJ2-7	TGCGCCAGCAGTCTAAACAGGGGGAAGGGCTACGAGCAGTACTTC	CASSLNRGKGYEQYF
TRBV6-4	.	.	TRBJ2-2	TGTGCCAGCAGTGGGTCAAACACCGGGGAGCTGTTTTTT	CASSGSNTGELFF
TRBV7-3	few	.	TRBJ2-1	TGTGCCAGCAGCTTGGCGGTTCGGAGAGAGCAGTTCTTC	CASSLAVRREQFF
TRBV5-4	.	.	TRBJ2-7	TGTGCCAGCAGCTACAGAGGGCCCCGTCCCGGCGAGCAGTACTTC	CASSYRGPRPGEQYF
TRBV6-5	.	.	TRBJ1-2	TGTGCCAGCAGTTACGGGCAGGGAATCGGCTACACCTTC	CASSYGQGIGYTF
TRBV7-9	.	.	TRBJ2-7	TGTGCCAGCAGCTTAGAGGGGAGCTTGGCCTACGAGCAGTACTTC	CASSLEGSLAYEQYF
TRBV6-1	.	.	TRBJ2-1	TGTGCCAGCAGGGGGCTTCTCAATGAGCAGTTCTTC	CASRGLLNEQFF
TRBV6-1	.	TRBD2	TRBJ2-7	TGTGCCAGCAGACAGACTAGCGGGAACTACGAGCAGTACTTC	CASRQTSGNYEQYF
TRBV5-1	.	TRBD1	TRBJ1-6	TGCGCCAGCAGCTTGGGACAGGGCGTAAATTCACCCCTCCACTTT	CASSLGQGVNSPLHF
TRBV7-7	.	TRBD2	TRBJ2-3	TGTGCTAGCAGCTCCGGACTAGCAGGCGATACGCAGTATTTT	CASSSGLAGDTQYF
TRBV10-3	.	.	TRBJ1-1	TGTGCCATCCAAGACAACACTGAAGCTTTCTTT	CAIQDNTEAFF
TRBV5-8	once	TRBD2	TRBJ2-5	TGTGCCAGCAGCCATGGACTAGCGGGAGAGACCCAGTACTTC	CASSHGLAGETQYF
TRBV27	.	.	TRBJ1-5	TGTGCCAGCAGGGACAGTGGGGTATGGAGCAATCAGCCCCAGCATTTT	CASRDSGVWSNQPQHF
TRBV5-1	.	.	TRBJ2-7	TGCGCCAGCAGCTTGGCAGGGGCTATCTACGAGCAGTACTTC	CASSLAGAIYEQYF
TRBV18	once	TRBD1	TRBJ2-5	TGTGCCAGCTCACCTCAAAAAATACAGGGGGATGAGACCCAGTACTTC	CASSPQKIQGDETQYF
TRBV7-9	.	TRBD1	TRBJ2-7	TGTGCCAGCAGCTCGGACAGGGCCGAGCAGTACTTC	CASSSDRAEQYF
TRBV10-3	.	TRBD1	TRBJ2-6	TGTGCCATCAGGGACAGGGCCCTTTTCTCTGGGGCCAACGTCCTGACTTTC	CAIRDRALFSGANVLTF
TRBV14	once	.	TRBJ2-7	TGTGCCAGCAGCCAAGGCAGGGGTGCCTACGAGCAGTACTTC	CASSQGRGAYEQYF
TRBV5-6	.	.	TRBJ2-1	TGTGCCAGCAGCTTCGGGCGGGGGCTTTACAATGAGCAGTTCTTC	CASSFGRGLYNEQFF
TRBV6-1	few	.	TRBJ1-1	TGTGCCAGCAGTGCTGAGAATTGGGGGACTGAAGCTTTCTTT	CASSAENWGTEAFF
TRBV4-1	once	.	TRBJ2-2	TGCGCCAGCAGCCATGTACCCTCCCAACTTGATAGGGAGCTGTTTTTT	CASSHVPSQLDRELFF
TRBV9	.	.	TRBJ2-2	TGTGCCAGCAGCGTAGTTGCGACTGACAGGTTCAACACCGGGGAGCTGTTTTTT	CASSVVATDRFNTGELFF
TRBV18	.	TRBD1	TRBJ1-6	TGTGCCAGCTCCCCAGGACAGGGGGGTTCACCCCTCCACTTT	CASSPGQGGSPLHF
TRBV28	.	TRBD1	TRBJ1-3	TGTGCCAGCAGGCCGACGACAGGGTCCCTCCCAGGGAACACCATATATTTT	CASRPTTGSLPGNTIYF
TRBV28	.	TRBD2	TRBJ2-5	TGTGCCAGCAGTTCCCAACTAGCGGGGCAGCAAGAGACCCAGTACTTC	CASSSQLAGQQETQYF
TRBV7-7	.	.	TRBJ2-2	TGTGCCAGCAGCTTAGGACAGACCCACACCGGGGAGCTGTTTTTT	CASSLGQTHTGELFF
TRBV9	.	TRBD2	TRBJ2-3	TGTGCCAGCAGCCCCCGGGGCGGGGGGGCCGCAGATACGCAGTATTTT	CASSPRGGGAADTQYF
TRBV11-1	.	.	TRBJ2-2	TGTGCCAGCAGGAAACGGGGGCTTGCCGGGGAGCTGTTTTTT	CASRKRGLAGELFF